Described below is a single T cell receptor (beta chain) sequence and its context. The antigen is unknown. The entry originates in a study of T cell responses to AZD1222 COVID-19 vaccine. Study in general: Pooled samples include second doses given at about 4 or 12 weeks. Study-level points and caveats: After the peak T cell response, and only then, were repertoires sampled.

The repertoire was sequenced with immunoSEQ multiplex PCR; TCRdb's copy has only in-frame clones and lacks some. The table shows around 200,000 clones, with roughly 93% occurring only once. The CDR3 sequence is 16 residues long. The chain carries TRBV21-1 and TRBJ2-2; TRBD1, as called in the table, went unchecked against the DNA. TRBV21-1 is listed as a pseudogene. The receptor was isolated from an adult in good health. The sample was peripheral blood, taken on day 0 of AZD1222 vaccination. The CDR3 DNA follows: TGTGCCAGCACCGACAGTGGTTTAGACGACACCGGGGAGCTGTTTTTT. Amino acid sequence: CASTDSGLDDTGELFF.